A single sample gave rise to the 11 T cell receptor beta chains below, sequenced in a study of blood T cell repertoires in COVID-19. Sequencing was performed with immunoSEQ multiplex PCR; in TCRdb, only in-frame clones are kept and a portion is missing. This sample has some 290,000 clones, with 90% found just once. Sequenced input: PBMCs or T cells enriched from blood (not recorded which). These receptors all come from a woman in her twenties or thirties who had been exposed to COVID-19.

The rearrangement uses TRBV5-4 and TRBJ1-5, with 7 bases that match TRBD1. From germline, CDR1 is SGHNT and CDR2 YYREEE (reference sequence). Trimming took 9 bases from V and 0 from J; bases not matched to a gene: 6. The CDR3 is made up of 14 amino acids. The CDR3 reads CAIPTGISNQPQHF. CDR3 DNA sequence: TGTGCCATTCCGACAGGGATTAGCAATCAGCCCCAGCATTTT. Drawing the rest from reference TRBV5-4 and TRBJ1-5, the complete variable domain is ETGVTQSPTHLIKTRGQQVTLRCSSQSGHNTVSWYQQALGQGPQFIFQYYREEENGRGNFPPRFSGLQFPNYSSELNVNALELDDSALYLCAIPTGISNQPQHFGDGTRLSIL.

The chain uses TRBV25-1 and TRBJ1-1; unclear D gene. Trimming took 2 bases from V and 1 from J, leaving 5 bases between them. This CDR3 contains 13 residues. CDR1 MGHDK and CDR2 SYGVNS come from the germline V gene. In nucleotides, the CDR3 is TGTGCCAGCAGTGAACTAAGGAACACTGAAGCTTTCTTT. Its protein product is CASSELRNTEAFF.

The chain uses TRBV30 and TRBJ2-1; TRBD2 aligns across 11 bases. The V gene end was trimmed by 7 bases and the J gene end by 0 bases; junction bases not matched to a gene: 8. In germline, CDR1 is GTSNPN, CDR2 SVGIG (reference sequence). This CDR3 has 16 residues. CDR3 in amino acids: CASVTSGGFSYNEQFF. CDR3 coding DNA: TGTGCCTCCGTTACTAGCGGGGGATTCTCCTACAATGAGCAGTTCTTC.

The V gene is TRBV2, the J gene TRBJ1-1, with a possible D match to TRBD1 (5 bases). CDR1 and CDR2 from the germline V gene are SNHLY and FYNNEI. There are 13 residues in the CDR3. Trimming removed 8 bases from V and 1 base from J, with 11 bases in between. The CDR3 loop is CASGAHPNTEAFF. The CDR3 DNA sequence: TGTGCCAGCGGGGCCCATCCGAACACTGAAGCTTTCTTT.

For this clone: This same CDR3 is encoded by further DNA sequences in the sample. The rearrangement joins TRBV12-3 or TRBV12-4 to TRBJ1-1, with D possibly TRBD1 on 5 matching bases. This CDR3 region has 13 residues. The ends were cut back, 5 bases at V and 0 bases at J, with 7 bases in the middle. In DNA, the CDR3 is TGTGCCAGCAGTCCCAGGGTGAACACTGAAGCTTTCTTT. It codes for CASSPRVNTEAFF.

CDR3 loop: CASSLTSVSGNTIYF. In DNA form, the CDR3 reads TGTGCCAGCAGCTTGACATCTGTCTCTGGAAACACCATATATTTT. This sequence joins TRBV5-5 and TRBJ1-3; D gene uncertain. CDR3 length: 15 residues. CDR1 is SGHKS and CDR2 is YYEKEE in the germline V gene (reference sequence). Deletions cut 1 base from V and 0 bases from J, with 8 bases between.

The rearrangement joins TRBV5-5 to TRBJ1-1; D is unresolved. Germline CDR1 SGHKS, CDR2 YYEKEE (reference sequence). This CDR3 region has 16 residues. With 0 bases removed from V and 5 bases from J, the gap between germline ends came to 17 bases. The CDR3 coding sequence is TGTGCCAGCAGCTTGGCGCATCATGCGTCGAGGACTGAAGCTTTCTTT. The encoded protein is CASSLAHHASRTEAFF.

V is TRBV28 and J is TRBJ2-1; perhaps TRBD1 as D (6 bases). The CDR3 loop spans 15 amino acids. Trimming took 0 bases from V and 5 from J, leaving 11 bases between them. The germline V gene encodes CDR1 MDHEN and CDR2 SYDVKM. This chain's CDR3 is CASSLWDSLHNEQFF. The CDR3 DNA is TGTGCCAGCAGTTTATGGGACAGTCTCCACAATGAGCAGTTCTTC.

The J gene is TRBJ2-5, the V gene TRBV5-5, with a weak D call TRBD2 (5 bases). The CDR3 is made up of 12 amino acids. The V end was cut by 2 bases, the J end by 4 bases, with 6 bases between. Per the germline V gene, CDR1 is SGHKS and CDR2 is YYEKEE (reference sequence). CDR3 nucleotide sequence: TGTGCCAGCAGCTTTCGGGGAGAGACCCAGTACTTC. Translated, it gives CASSFRGETQYF.

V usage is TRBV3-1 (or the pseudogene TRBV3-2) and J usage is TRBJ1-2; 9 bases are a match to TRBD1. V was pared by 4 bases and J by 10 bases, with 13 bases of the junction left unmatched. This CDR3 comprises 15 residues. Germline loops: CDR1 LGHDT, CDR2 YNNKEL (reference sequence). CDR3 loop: CASSRRGQGKEPYTF. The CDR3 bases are TGTGCCAGCAGCCGCCGGGGACAGGGTAAGGAACCCTACACCTTC.

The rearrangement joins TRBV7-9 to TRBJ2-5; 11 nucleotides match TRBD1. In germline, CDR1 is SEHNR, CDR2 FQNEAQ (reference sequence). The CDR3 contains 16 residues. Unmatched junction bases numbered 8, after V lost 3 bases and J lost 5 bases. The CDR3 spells CASSFGTGGIWETQYF. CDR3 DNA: TGTGCCAGCAGCTTCGGGACAGGGGGGATTTGGGAGACCCAGTACTTC.